This T cell receptor (beta chain) was recorded in a study of T cell responses to AZD1222 COVID-19 vaccine. Findings of the study overall: The study found Spike-specific TCR breadth and depth rose after two AZD1222 doses. A mostly white British donor set with more females was recruited, and clonal diversity was possibly underestimated. Nearly half of unique spike-specific TCRs reportedly avoided B.1.351 and B.1.1.7 mutated regions.

Notes on this clone: Antigen unknown.

Generated by immunoSEQ multiplex PCR, the TCRdb table keeps only in-frame clones and is missing some. Seen here are about 120,000 clones, around 84% observed once, and the top ten hold approximately 20%. This clonotype originated in an adult in good health. The specimen comprised peripheral blood, sampled on day 0 of AZD1222 vaccination.

The CDR3 nucleotides are TGTGCCAGCAGTTTATTCAGGAAGACCAATTATGGCTACACCTTC. Protein sequence: CASSLFRKTNYGYTF. V usage is TRBV28 and J usage is TRBJ1-2; D gene ambiguous. V lost 1 base and J lost 5, with 14 bases in between. The CDR3 loop spans 15 amino acids. Germline CDR1 reads MDHEN; CDR2 reads SYDVKM.